This T cell receptor beta chain was profiled in a study of blood T cell repertoires in COVID-19. Whole-study context: COVID-19 samples from acute and convalescent phases originated in the United States, Italy and Spain. Nucleic acid was either cDNA or gDNA, and it came from T cells, B-cell-depleted T cells, or PBMCs.

As handled by the study authors: Amplification of reference gene primers was used by the study to estimate nucleated cell counts. Some clones are missing from TCRdb's copy, which holds only in-frame ones; the method was immunoSEQ multiplex PCR. The DNA gave D and trimming, while V, J and clone size come from that table. The sample consists of 45,000 to 65,000 clones, more than 85% of them appearing once. The germline gives CDR1 MGHRA, CDR2 YSYEKL. The ends lost 4 bases at V and 5 bases at J; junction bases unmatched: 4. CDR3 size: 14 residues. This clonotype was obtained from a man aged 50 or older with acute or convalescent COVID-19. V gene TRBV4-1 combines with J gene TRBJ1-4, with 7 bases fitting TRBD1. The sample was peripheral blood. The CDR3 spells CASSLQTGNEKLFF. In nucleotides, the CDR3 is TGCGCCAGCAGCCTACAGACAGGGAATGAAAAACTGTTTTTT.